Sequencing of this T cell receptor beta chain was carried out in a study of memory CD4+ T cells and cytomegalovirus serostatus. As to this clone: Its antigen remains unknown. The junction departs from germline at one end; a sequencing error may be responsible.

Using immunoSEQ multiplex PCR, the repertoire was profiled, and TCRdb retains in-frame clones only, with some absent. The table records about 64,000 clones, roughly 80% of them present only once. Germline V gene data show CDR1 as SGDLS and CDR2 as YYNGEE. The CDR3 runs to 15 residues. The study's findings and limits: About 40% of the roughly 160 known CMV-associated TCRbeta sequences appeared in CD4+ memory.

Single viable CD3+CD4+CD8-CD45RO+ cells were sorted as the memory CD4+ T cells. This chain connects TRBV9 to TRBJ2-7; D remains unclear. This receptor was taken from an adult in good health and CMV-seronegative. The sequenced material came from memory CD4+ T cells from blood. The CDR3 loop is CASSVAYGRSHEQYF. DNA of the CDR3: TGTGCCAGCAGCGTAGCTTACGGCCGCTCCCACGAGCAGTACTTC. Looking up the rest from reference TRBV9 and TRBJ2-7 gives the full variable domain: DSGVTQTPKHLITATGQRVTLRCSPRSGDLSVYWYQQSLDQGLQFLIQYYNGEERAKGNILERFSAQQFPDLHSELNLSSLELGDSALYFCASSVAYGRSHEQYFGPGTRLTVT.